This TCR beta chain was recorded in a study of blood T cells in healthy people across ages. Overall study context: Template switching picked up about one barcoded beta molecule for each two T cells.

Germline V lookup: CDR1 DFQATT, CDR2 SNEGSKA (reference sequence). With 2 bases removed from V and 2 bases from J, the gap between germline ends came to 7 bases. The CDR3 length is 13 residues. This clonotype has just a few counts. Peripheral blood from each donor was collected in a volume of 9.5 to 10 milliliters. Primed by a sample-barcoded 5' primer and a J-beta primer mix, a second PCR proceeded for 7 to 11 cycles. Through a template-switch adaptor with 12 random nucleotides, each cDNA molecule received a tag. One entry per CDR3 protein results from TCRdb running MiXCR on the 5' RACE reads. The table lists about 1.7 million distinct CDR3 sequences, 25% to 30% of them singletons.

The TCR was taken from a woman in her 30s in good health. Sequencing used blood. The V call is TRBV20-1, the J call TRBJ2-4; D is undetermined. CDR3 nucleotide sequence: TGCAGTGCTAGATACCCATCCAAAAACATTCAGTACTTC. It encodes CSARYPSKNIQYF.